This T cell receptor beta chain was captured in a study of T cell repertoires in cytomegalovirus infection. MiXCR, run by TCRdb on the reads, gives a single entry per CDR3 protein. The sample has fewer than 900,000 distinct CDR3 sequences, about 27% seen once. This clonotype was seen more than once but under ten times. Its target is unknown. Relative to the germline gene, one junction end is altered; a read error may explain this. This CDR3 spans 13 amino acids. Looked up from germline, CDR1 is SSHAT and CDR2 is FNYEAQ (reference sequence). The receptor was isolated from a human donor in good health (CMV status not recorded). Some clones in this sample may be carry-over from other donors' samples. The gene calls are TRBV7-7 and TRBJ2-7, with a tentative D call TRBD1 (5 bases). Specimen: cultured CD8+ T cells from PBMCs, collected from culture after CMV antigen stimulation. CDR3 DNA: TGTGCTAGCAGTTATGTCCAGGGTGACGAGCAGTACTTC. It encodes CASSYVQGDEQYF. Combining the CDR3 with reference TRBV7-7 and TRBJ2-7 gives the whole variable domain GAGVSQSPRYKVTKRGQDVTLRCDPISSHATLYWYQQALGQGPEFLTYFNYEAQPDKSGLPSDRFSAERPEGSISTLTIQRTEQRDSAMYRCASSYVQGDEQYFGPGTRLTVT.